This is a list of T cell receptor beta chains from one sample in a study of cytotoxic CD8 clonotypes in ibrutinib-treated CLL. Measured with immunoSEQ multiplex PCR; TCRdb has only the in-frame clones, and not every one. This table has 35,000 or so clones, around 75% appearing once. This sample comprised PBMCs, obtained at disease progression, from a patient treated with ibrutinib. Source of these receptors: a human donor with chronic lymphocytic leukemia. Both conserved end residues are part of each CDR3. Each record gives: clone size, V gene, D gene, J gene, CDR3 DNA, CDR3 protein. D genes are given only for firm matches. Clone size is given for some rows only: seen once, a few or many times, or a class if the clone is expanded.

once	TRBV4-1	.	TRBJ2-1	TGCGCCAGCAGCCAAGGCACCCTCGGCAGGGGACTAAGTAGAGGGGGCTACAATGAGCAGTTCTTC	CASSQGTLGRGLSRGGYNEQFF
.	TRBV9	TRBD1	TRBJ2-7	TGTGCCAGCAGCGTAGGGACAGGGCTTGGCGAGCAGTACTTC	CASSVGTGLGEQYF
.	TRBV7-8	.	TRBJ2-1	TGTGCCAGCAGCTTAGCGCTGGGAGATGAGCAGTTCTTC	CASSLALGDEQFF
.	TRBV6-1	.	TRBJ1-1	TGTGCCAGCAGTGTTCTCATCAACACTGAAGCTTTCTTT	CASSVLINTEAFF
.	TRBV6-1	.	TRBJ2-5	TGTGCCAGCTTCGCAGGGACCCAGTACTTC	CASFAGTQYF
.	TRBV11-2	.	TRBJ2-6	TGTGCCAGCAGCTTAGGAGTTCTTGGGGCCAACGTCCTGACTTTC	CASSLGVLGANVLTF
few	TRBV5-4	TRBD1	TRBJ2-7	TGTGCCAGCAGCCGGACAGGGGCCTACGAGCAGTACTTC	CASSRTGAYEQYF
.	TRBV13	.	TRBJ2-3	TGTGCCAGCAGCCGATTCCCAGATACGCAGTATTTT	CASSRFPDTQYF
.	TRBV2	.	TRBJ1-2	TGTGCCAGCAGTGAGGGCGCCAGCATCTATGGCTACACCTTC	CASSEGASIYGYTF
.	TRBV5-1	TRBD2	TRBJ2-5	TGCGCCAGCAGCTTGGAGGGTAGCGGGGGTCGAGAGACCCAGTACTTC	CASSLEGSGGRETQYF
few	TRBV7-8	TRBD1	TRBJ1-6	TGTGCCAGCAGCGTTAGACAGGGTCATTCACCCCTCCACTTT	CASSVRQGHSPLHF
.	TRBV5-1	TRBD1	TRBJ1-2	TGCGCCAGCAGCAAGGGGACAGTTTTCACTCATGGCTACACCTTC	CASSKGTVFTHGYTF
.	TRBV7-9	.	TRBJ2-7	TGTGCCAGCAGCTTATACAGCACCTACGAGCAGTACTTC	CASSLYSTYEQYF
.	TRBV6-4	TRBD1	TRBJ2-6	TGTGCCATCGACCGGACAGGAAGGGCCAACGTCCTGACTTTC	CAIDRTGRANVLTF
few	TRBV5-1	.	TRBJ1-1	TGCGCCAGCAGCTTGGCCCCCTCGGACACTGAAGCTTTCTTT	CASSLAPSDTEAFF
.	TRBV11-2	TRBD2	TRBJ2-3	TGTGCCAGCCTGGGACTAGCGGTCTCCGATACGCAGTATTTT	CASLGLAVSDTQYF
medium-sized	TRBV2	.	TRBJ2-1	TGTGCCAGCTTACCAGGCGATATCTACAATGAGCAGTTCTTC	CASLPGDIYNEQFF
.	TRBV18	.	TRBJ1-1	TGTGCCAGCTCACCACCGTACAATTTGAACACTGAAGCTTTCTTT	CASSPPYNLNTEAFF
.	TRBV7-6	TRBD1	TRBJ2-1	TGTGCCAGCAGCTTACAAGGGGGCGACGGGCAGTTCTTC	CASSLQGGDGQFF
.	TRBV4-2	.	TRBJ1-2	TGTGCCAGCAGCCAAGGTACAGGTGATGTTAACTATGGCTACACCTTC	CASSQGTGDVNYGYTF
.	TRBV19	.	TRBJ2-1	TGTGCCAGTAGTATACGGGGGGGACAGGGATACAATGAGCAGTTCTTC	CASSIRGGQGYNEQFF
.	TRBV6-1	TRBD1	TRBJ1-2	TGTGCCAGCAGTGAATTGGACAGGGGGCCAGAGGACACCTTC	CASSELDRGPEDTF
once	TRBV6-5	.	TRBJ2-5	TGTGCCAGCAGTCACATCCTCTCAGGGACCCAGTACTTC	CASSHILSGTQYF
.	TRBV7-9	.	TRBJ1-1	TGTGCCAGCAGCTTAATGAACACTGAAGCTTTCTTT	CASSLMNTEAFF
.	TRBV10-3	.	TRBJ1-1	TGTGCCATCAGTGAAAAGGTGAACACTGAAGCTTTCTTT	CAISEKVNTEAFF
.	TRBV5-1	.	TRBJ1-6	TGCGCCAGCAGCTTGAGTGGAGACAATTCACCCCTCCACTTT	CASSLSGDNSPLHF
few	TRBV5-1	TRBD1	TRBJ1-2	TGCGCCAGCAGCGCTCAAACAGGGGCGCTAGGCTACACCTTC	CASSAQTGALGYTF
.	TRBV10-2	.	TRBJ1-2	TGCGCCAGCAGTGAAAGGACGGATTATGGCTACACCTTC	CASSERTDYGYTF
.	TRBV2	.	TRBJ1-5	TGTGCCAGCAGCCTCGTGGGCAGCAATCAGCCCCAGCATTTT	CASSLVGSNQPQHF
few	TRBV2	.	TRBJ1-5	TGTGCCAGCAGTGAAAGGGCAAGGAATCAGCCCCAGCATTTT	CASSERARNQPQHF
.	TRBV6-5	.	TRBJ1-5	TGTGCCAGCAGTTACTCGGGGGGGGTAAATCAGCCCCAGCATTTT	CASSYSGGVNQPQHF
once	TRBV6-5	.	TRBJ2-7	TGTGCCAGCAGTTACGATGGGTTCGCCTACGAGCAGTACTTC	CASSYDGFAYEQYF
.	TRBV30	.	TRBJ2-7	TGTGCCTGGAGTGTACTACCGATCCAGTACTTC	CAWSVLPIQYF
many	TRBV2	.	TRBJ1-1	TGTGCCAGCAGTGACGCGGGGGTTAACACTGAAGCTTTCTTT	CASSDAGVNTEAFF
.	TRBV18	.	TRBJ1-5	TGTGCCAGCTCACCGGATGGGGGGCGCGAAGGGTTCACTCAGCCCCAGCATTTT	CASSPDGGREGFTQPQHF
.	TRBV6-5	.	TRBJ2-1	TGTGCCAGCAGTTCTGTCCCTGGGGGCGAGCAGTTCTTC	CASSSVPGGEQFF
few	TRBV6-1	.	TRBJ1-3	TGTGCCAGCAGTGACGGGGCCTCTGGAAACACCATATATTTT	CASSDGASGNTIYF
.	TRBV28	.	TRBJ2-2	TGTGCCAGCACTCCCGGGAGCACCGGGGAGCTGTTTTTT	CASTPGSTGELFF
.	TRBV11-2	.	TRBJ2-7	TGTGCCAGCAGCCTAGGGATCGGATCGATCTCCTACGAGCAGTACTTC	CASSLGIGSISYEQYF
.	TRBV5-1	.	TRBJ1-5	TGCGCCAGCAGCCCGGTCGGCAATCAGCCCCAGCATTTT	CASSPVGNQPQHF
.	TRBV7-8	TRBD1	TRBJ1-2	TGTGCCAGCAGCCGATGGGACAGGGGGATAACTAACTATGGCTACACCTTC	CASSRWDRGITNYGYTF
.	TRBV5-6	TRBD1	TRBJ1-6	TGTGCCAGCAGCTTGGGGACAGGGGATTCACCCCTCCACTTT	CASSLGTGDSPLHF
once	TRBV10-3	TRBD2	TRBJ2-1	TGTGCCATCAGGGGGGGGACTAGCCCCTACAATGAGCAGTTCTTC	CAIRGGTSPYNEQFF
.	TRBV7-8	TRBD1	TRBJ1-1	TGTGCCAGCAGCCTGGGACAGGGGTCCTCTAACACTGAAGCTTTCTTT	CASSLGQGSSNTEAFF
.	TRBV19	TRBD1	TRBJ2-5	TGTGCCAGTAGGGGACAGGGGTTGGAGACCCAGTACTTC	CASRGQGLETQYF
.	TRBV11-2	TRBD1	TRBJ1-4	TGTGCCAGCAGCGGGACAGGTTCGGCTAATGAAAAACTGTTTTTT	CASSGTGSANEKLFF
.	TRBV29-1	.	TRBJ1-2	TGCAGCGTTGTCCAGGGTTTCGAAGGCTACACCTTC	CSVVQGFEGYTF
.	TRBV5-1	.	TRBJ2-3	TGCGCCAGCAGCCCGGGACTCTACCCCGCGGCAGATACGCAGTATTTT	CASSPGLYPAADTQYF
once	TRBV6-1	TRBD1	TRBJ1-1	TGTGACAGCAGTGACAGGGGGCCTTTGACTGAAGCTTTCTTT	CDSSDRGPLTEAFF
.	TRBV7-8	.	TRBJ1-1	TGTGCCAGCAGCCTAGACCCCCCCGGGGAGAACACTGAAGCTTTCTTT	CASSLDPPGENTEAFF
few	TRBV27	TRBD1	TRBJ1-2	TGTGCCAGCAGTAAAGGACAGGGCGGTGGCTACACCTTC	CASSKGQGGGYTF